The present T cell receptor (beta chain) was sequenced within a study of T-cell reconstitution after alpha-beta-depleted transplantation in children (dated by TCRdb to the mid-2010s). Background for the entire study: The study quantitatively tracked T-cell immune reconstitution after TCRalphabeta/CD19-depleted allogeneic hematopoietic cell transplantation in children using TCR repertoire profiling.

The CDR3 holds 12 amino acids from the cysteine to the phenylalanine. This entry keeps only the CDR3 DNA: 36 bases, framed from base 1. CDR1 and CDR2 are drawn from the germline V gene: KGHSH, LQKENI. A distance of 7 bases separates the germline ends of V and J, which lose 2 bases and 5 bases respectively. This clonotype has only a few counts. No antigen is known for it. Nothing much larger sits one base from this clone, and base qualities are not available. Library creation used PCR. For sequencing, an Illumina HiSeq 2500 was employed. TCR library preparation used molecular barcoding, with unique molecular identifiers applied to normalize quantification of the TCRbeta repertoire. In-frame beta chains were kept once TCRdb had trimmed the public reads at Q25 with fastp and called clones with MiXCR. Records with the same CDR3 protein are collapsed into one entry carrying the most frequent genes and DNA. This sample lists around 71,000 distinct CDR3 sequences; around 6.6% were detected once. The ten largest account for around 2.5% of the sample.

This chain joins TRBV18 to TRBJ2-7; the D region possibly corresponds to TRBD2 (5 bases align). Here the sequenced sample was PBMCs from the stem cell graft donor, taken from the stem cell graft. The clonotype comes from a human donor who donated a stem cell graft to a child with acute lymphoblastic leukemia. The CDR3 has the sequence CASSPLEDEQYF. The DNA is TGTGCCAGCTCACCATTGGAGGACGAGCAGTACTTC.